The clone carrying this TCR beta chain has only a few counts. Its antigen is undetermined. The data were obtained in a study of beta chain features in type 1 diabetes. Study-wide findings and caveats: Shortening of TCRB CDR3s, moderate but significant, appeared in all four CD4+ subsets of Type 1 diabetes patients. For patients, the naive, central memory and Treg TCRB repertoires appeared more alike than for healthy donors.

Sorting that relied on CD45RO/CCR7/CD25/CD127/CD95/CD27 yielded CD4+ naive, central memory, regulatory and stem cell-like memory cells. Every bit of the isolated RNA underwent reverse transcription, so sequencing read expressed TCRB transcripts. Profiled with immunoSEQ multiplex PCR; TCRdb holds only in-frame clones, not every one. The sample records approximately 52,000 clones, about 64% being singletons. This CDR3 is built from 15 residues. The V gene's germline CDR1 is LGHNA and CDR2 YNFKEQ. The ends were cut back, 3 bases at V and 2 bases at J, with 14 bases in the middle. Input material: stem cell memory CD4+ T cells from blood. The sequence derives from a young woman with type 1 diabetes. The gene calls are TRBV4-2 and TRBJ2-7, with TRBD2 as a possible D gene (5 bases). CDR3: CASSHIDREPYEQYF. The CDR3 nucleotides read TGTGCCAGCAGCCATATCGACCGGGAACCCTACGAGCAGTACTTC.